The TCR beta chain under discussion was sequenced for a study of cytomegalovirus exposure and HLA in healthy donors. The PCR contained 60 Vbeta and 13 Jbeta primers. Only in-frame clones appear in the TCRdb table, and some are missing; sequencing was by immunoSEQ multiplex PCR. The sample lists some 170,000 clones, about 80% occurring once. The CDR3 is 16 amino acids. V dropped 0 bases and J dropped 6 bases, with 15 bases sitting between them. Germline-derived CDR1 and CDR2 are LGHNA and YNFKEQ. This sequence joins TRBV4-2 and TRBJ1-5, with a possible D match to TRBD1 (5 bases). The sequencing sample was made of PBMCs. The TCR was taken from a man between 18 and 29 years old in good health and CMV-seropositive. CDR3 protein: CASSQEGLPRSQPQHF. The CDR3 region has the DNA TGTGCCAGCAGCCAAGAGGGACTCCCGAGGAGTCAGCCCCAGCATTTT.